Listed below are T cell receptor beta chains from one sample, sequenced in a study of blood T cell repertoires in COVID-19. Libraries were prepared by immunoSEQ multiplex PCR; TCRdb keeps only in-frame clonotypes and omits some of them. There are tens of thousands of clones in the sample; 78% occur only once, and about 35% lies in the top ten. Input material: peripheral blood. These receptors all stem from a man aged 55 to 70 with acute or convalescent COVID-19. The CDR3 runs from the conserved cysteine through the conserved F or W. Fields, in order: CDR3 DNA, CDR3 protein, D gene, CDR3 length, V gene, clone size, J gene. D genes are given only for firm matches. The size field is filled for only some rows; it gives once, few, many or a size class.

TGTGCCAGCAGCTTCTCGGGGTCCGGCTCCTACGAGCAGTACTTC CASSFSGSGSYEQYF NA 15 TRBV6-5 NA TRBJ2-7
TGCGCCAGCAGCCAAGGACTAGCGGGACCATACGAGCAGTACTTC CASSQGLAGPYEQYF TRBD2 15 TRBV5-1 NA TRBJ2-7
TGTGCCAGCTCACCGGGCGGGCCGAATGAAAAACTGTTTTTT CASSPGGPNEKLFF NA 14 TRBV18 NA TRBJ1-4
TGTGCCAGCAGCCCGGTGACAACTAACACCGGGGAGCTGTTTTTT CASSPVTTNTGELFF NA 15 TRBV5-4 NA TRBJ2-2
TGTGCCAGCTCACACGGACAGGCCACTGAAGCTTTCTTT CASSHGQATEAFF TRBD1 13 TRBV18 NA TRBJ1-1
TGTGCCACCGAGCTTGGGGGGGGCTGGTCTTCTGGGGCCAACGTCCTGACTTTC CATELGGGWSSGANVLTF NA 18 TRBV28 NA TRBJ2-6
TGTGCCAGCAGCCCGGACAGGGGACAGCACGAGCAGTACTTC CASSPDRGQHEQYF TRBD1 14 TRBV27 NA TRBJ2-7
TGTGCCAGCAGTGGGACAGCCTACGAGCAGTACTTC CASSGTAYEQYF NA 12 TRBV2 NA TRBJ2-7
TGTGCCACCAGTGGTGGCGGGAGGGCCCCAGATACGCAGTATTTT CATSGGGRAPDTQYF TRBD2 15 TRBV24-1 NA TRBJ2-3
TGTGCCAGCAGTTATCCGGGACAGGACGAGCAGTACTTC CASSYPGQDEQYF TRBD1 13 TRBV6-5 NA TRBJ2-7
TGTGCCAGCAGCGCGACCCCCGGGACTCCAGAGACCCAGTACTTC CASSATPGTPETQYF NA 15 TRBV9 NA TRBJ2-5
TGTGCCAGCAGCTTAGCGCGTAGCGGAGTTTACGAGCAGTACTTC CASSLARSGVYEQYF NA 15 TRBV7-8 once TRBJ2-7
TGTGCCAGCAGTCCGGACAGGGGAGATGGCTACACCTTC CASSPDRGDGYTF TRBD1 13 TRBV6-4 NA TRBJ1-2
TGTGCCAGCAGCCAGGCAGCGAACACCGGGGAGCTGTTTTTT CASSQAANTGELFF NA 14 TRBV14 few TRBJ2-2
TGTGCCAGCAGTGCGGGACAGGGTCATGGCTACACCTTC CASSAGQGHGYTF TRBD1 13 TRBV12-3/TRBV12-4 NA TRBJ1-2
TGTGCCTGGAGTTCGTGGGGAGGGGGCTCTGGAAACACCATATATTTT CAWSSWGGGSGNTIYF NA 16 TRBV30 NA TRBJ1-3
TGTGCCAGCAGTGATACCCCCCCTAGGTGGTCCGGGGAGCTGTTTTTT CASSDTPPRWSGELFF NA 16 TRBV2 NA TRBJ2-2
TGTGCCAGCAGTTCTGCAGGGGGAAATAAAAAACTGTTTTTT CASSSAGGNKKLFF TRBD1 14 TRBV6-2/TRBV6-3 once TRBJ1-4
TGTGCCAGCAGCTTGGACAGACACTATGGCTACACCTTC CASSLDRHYGYTF NA 13 TRBV5-6 NA TRBJ1-2
TGTGCCAGCAGCGTCGGCGGGGTAATGGGTCCTAACTATGGCTACACCTTC CASSVGGVMGPNYGYTF NA 17 TRBV9 NA TRBJ1-2
TGTGCCAGCAGTTACTTCGGGGCCTACGAGCAGTACTTC CASSYFGAYEQYF NA 13 TRBV6-5 few TRBJ2-7
TGTGCCAGCAGTGACCGGGACAGCAATTCACCCCTCCACTTT CASSDRDSNSPLHF TRBD1 14 TRBV6-4 once TRBJ1-6
TGTGCCAGCAGCCCGGGACTAGCGGTCCAAGATGGAGGCCCATTTAGCACAGATACGCAGTATTTT CASSPGLAVQDGGPFSTDTQYF NA 22 TRBV21-1 once TRBJ2-3
TGTGCCATCGCACAGGTGGGGGAGACCCAGTACTTC CAIAQVGETQYF NA 12 TRBV10-3 NA TRBJ2-5
TGCGCCAGCAGCTTGATTAGCGGGGGAGTTTCATCTGGGGCCAACGTCCTGACTTTC CASSLISGGVSSGANVLTF TRBD2 19 TRBV5-1 NA TRBJ2-6
TGTGCCAGCAGCCCAGGGGTGGACTATGGCTACACCTTC CASSPGVDYGYTF NA 13 TRBV7-8 once TRBJ1-2
TGTGCCAGCAGCTTAGATCGGGATCAGCCCCAGCATTTT CASSLDRDQPQHF NA 13 TRBV11-2 NA TRBJ1-5
TGTGCCTGGAGCTATTTCGGTCGTTCAGCTTTCTTT CAWSYFGRSAFF NA 12 TRBV30 NA TRBJ1-1
TGTGCCAGCAGCTTAGGAAGTAGGGCAGGGGGCTATCAGCCCCAGCATTTT CASSLGSRAGGYQPQHF TRBD1 17 TRBV7-6 once TRBJ1-5
TGTGCCAGTAGCTTCCAGGGCAATCAGCCCCAGCATTTT CASSFQGNQPQHF NA 13 TRBV19 NA TRBJ1-5
TGTGCCAGCAGCCTCATCAGGCAGCAAGAGACCCAGTACTTC CASSLIRQQETQYF NA 14 TRBV7-2 NA TRBJ2-5
TGTGCCAGCAGCTTAGTCGTAGAGAGCTCTGGAAACACCATATATTTT CASSLVVESSGNTIYF NA 16 TRBV7-2 few TRBJ1-3
TGTGCCAGCAGTTGGGACAGGGGAACCTATGGCTACACCTTC CASSWDRGTYGYTF TRBD1 14 TRBV7-2 NA TRBJ1-2
TGTGCCAGCAGCCCCAACAGGGCCCTCGGCGAGCAGTACTTC CASSPNRALGEQYF NA 14 TRBV7-2 NA TRBJ2-7
TGTGCCAGCAGCTTAACCCGGACAGTCTTTAAGGAGCAGTTCTTC CASSLTRTVFKEQFF NA 15 TRBV11-2 few TRBJ2-1
TGTGCCAGCAGCCGAAATCGGGAGGCGGGATTCTACGAGCAGTACTTC CASSRNREAGFYEQYF TRBD2 16 TRBV11-2 NA TRBJ2-7
TGTGCCAGCAGGTGGACTAGCGGGGCCAATGAGCAGTTCTTC CASRWTSGANEQFF TRBD2 14 TRBV6-5 NA TRBJ2-1
TGTGCCAGCAGTCCCGGACAGGGTGGATCCTACGAGCAGTACTTC CASSPGQGGSYEQYF TRBD1 15 TRBV27 NA TRBJ2-7
TGTGCCAGCACCTTTAGACAGGGGGCTACGACTGAAGCTTTCTTT CASTFRQGATTEAFF TRBD1 15 TRBV6-5 NA TRBJ1-1
TGTGCCAGCACCGTCGACAGGGCTAGTAGAAATGAGCAGTTCTTC CASTVDRASRNEQFF TRBD1 15 TRBV7-6 NA TRBJ2-1
TGTGCCAGCAGCTTGGCAGACATTTCGAACACTGAAGCTTTCTTT CASSLADISNTEAFF NA 15 TRBV7-9 NA TRBJ1-1